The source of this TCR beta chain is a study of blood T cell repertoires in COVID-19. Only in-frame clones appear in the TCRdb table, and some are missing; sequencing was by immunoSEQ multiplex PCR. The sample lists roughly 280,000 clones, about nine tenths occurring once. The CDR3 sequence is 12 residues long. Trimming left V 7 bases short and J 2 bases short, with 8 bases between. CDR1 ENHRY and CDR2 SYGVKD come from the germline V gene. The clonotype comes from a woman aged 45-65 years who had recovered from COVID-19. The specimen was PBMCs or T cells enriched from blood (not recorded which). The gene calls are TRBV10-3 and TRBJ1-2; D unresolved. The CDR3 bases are TGTGCCATCACGGAGCCCAACTATGGCTACACCTTC. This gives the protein CAITEPNYGYTF.